This TCR beta chain originates from a study of low-dose radiotherapy and immunotherapy resistance in tumors. Background on the study: The schedule for Cohort 2 used 1 Gy per fraction every two weeks, which added up to 13 Gy over 26 weeks. The treatment that patients received was intravenous nivolumab 240 mg every two weeks plus ipilimumab 1 mg/kg every six weeks. Intravenous cyclophosphamide 200 mg/m2 was given every two weeks, one day before radiation and immunotherapy.

Time point in this sample: before trial treatment. This clonotype was found many times. PCR amplification of the TCRs was performed with Phusion for 15 to 25 PCR cycles, and it relied on a constant-region primer together with a V-primer adapter. From the reads, TCRdb called clonotypes with MiXCR, one entry per CDR3 protein. This repertoire shows about 46,000 distinct CDR3 sequences, approximately 12% found once; its top ten account for approximately 6.2%. The sequences come from PBMCs, collected before treatment. This sequence was found in a female donor with ovarian cancer.

The CDR3 coding sequence is TGTGCCAGCAGCCGTTCTATGGGCGACAATGAGCAGTTCTTC. Encoded protein: CASSRSMGDNEQFF. This sequence joins TRBV7-2 and TRBJ2-1; unclear D gene. The CDR3 totals 14 residues. Germline CDR1 reads SGHTA; CDR2 reads FQGNSA. V was clipped by 5 bases and J by 5 bases, with 13 bases between them.